The source of this TCR beta chain is a study of T cell repertoires in cytomegalovirus infection. TCRdb redid the calling of the reads with MiXCR, one entry per CDR3 protein. The table records around 260,000 distinct CDR3 sequences, roughly 10% of them present only once. Germline V gene sequence: CDR1 SEHNR, CDR2 FQNEAQ (reference sequence). The CDR3 runs to 13 residues. After removal of 8 bases from V and 5 bases from J, the junction contained 5 bases not matched to a gene. This clonotype was found many times. The J gene is TRBJ2-3, the V gene TRBV7-9; 9 nucleotides align to TRBD2. This TCR was recovered from a human donor in good health (CMV status not recorded). Some clones in this sample may be carry-over from other donors' samples. Specimen: PBMCs. As DNA, the CDR3 is TGTGCCAGCGAGCGGGAGGAAGGAGATACGCAGTATTTT. This encodes CASEREEGDTQYF.